This T cell receptor beta chain emerged from a study of Graves' ophthalmopathy and Graves' hyperthyroidism. This clonotype has ten or more counts. Its target is not known. Germline assignment: CDR1 GTSNPN and CDR2 SVGIG (reference sequence). The ends were cut back, 0 bases at V and 8 bases at J, with 11 bases in the middle. There are 13 residues in the CDR3. Ophthalmopathy was moderately-to-severely active, CAS at least 3, NOSPECS at least 4, lasting under 3 months. The study excluded patients with other autoimmune diseases, uncontrolled infections, pregnancy or lactation. TCR beta CDR3 amplification used RNA transcripts. First-round RT-PCR with HTBI primers preceded a second-round multiplex PCR. Each CDR3 protein is one row after TCRdb ran MiXCR on the multiplex PCR reads. The table has about 220,000 distinct CDR3 sequences, under 25% seen once. Study results and limitations: Most expanded thyroid clonotypes above 0.001 frequency also appeared in blood.

The gene calls are TRBV30 and TRBJ2-4; no firm D call. Material for sequencing was peripheral blood. This TCR came from a woman aged 50 to 65 with Graves' ophthalmopathy. CDR3 sequence reads: CAWSVKGGDIQYF. CDR3 DNA sequence: TGTGCCTGGAGTGTAAAGGGTGGGGACATTCAGTACTTC.